Shown below are 3 T cell receptor beta chains from a single sample sequenced in a study of shared clonotypes between healthy human individuals (dated by TCRdb to about 2020). Library preparation was by the immunoSEQ multiplex PCR assay. Not all clones reach the TCRdb copy of this immuneACCESS table, which keeps in-frame sequences only. Checked studies attribute under half of the gap to unresolved V genes and leave the rest unexplained. Within this sample are about 2.3 million clones, with approximately 90% of them counted one time only. Together, the top ten hold 0.37% of the sample. The sample consisted of naive CD4+ T cells from PBMCs. The cell subset or site label, as the study defines it: CD45RA+ positively selected. These receptors were collected from a young man in good health. Some clones in this sample may be carry-over from other donors' samples.

The chain links TRBV19 to TRBJ2-1; TRBD2 agrees at 9 bases. CDR3 size: 17 residues. Germline V gene lookup returns CDR1 LNHDA and CDR2 SQIVND (reference sequence). Trimming removed 4 bases from V and 1 base from J; junction bases left unmatched: 8. The CDR3 spells CASSSATSGSSYNEQFF. The CDR3 DNA reads TGTGCCAGTAGTAGCGCAACTAGCGGGTCTTCCTACAATGAGCAGTTCTTC.

The V call is TRBV28, the J call TRBJ2-7; D not certain. The germline V gene has CDR1 MDHEN and CDR2 SYDVKM. This CDR3 region has 14 residues. The V and J ends lost 5 bases and 2 bases respectively, with 13 bases between them. The DNA of the CDR3 is TGTGCCAGCAGTACCCCGGCCACAGCCTACGAGCAGTACTTC. This sequence encodes CASSTPATAYEQYF.

This clone has only one observation. The chain carries TRBV5-1 and TRBJ2-1; a possible D gene is TRBD2 (5 bases). The CDR3 extends over 17 amino acids. From germline, CDR1 is SGHRS and CDR2 YFSETQ. The V and J ends lost 2 bases and 9 bases respectively, with 24 bases between them. CDR3 sequence (DNA): TGCGCCAGCAGCTTCCCGCGGACTCTCATCTCCCGGGGTGAGCAGTTCTTC. Its protein product is CASSFPRTLISRGEQFF.